This T cell receptor beta chain emerged from a study of shared clonotypes between healthy human individuals. At the level of the study: CD4 naive cells filled three plates per donor, CD4 memory three, CD8 naive two and CD8 memory one. General study points: Clonotypes shared by all four donors outscored non-shared clonotypes in generation probability.

Naivety among CD8 cells was defined by CD45RO negativity and positive CCR7 selection, thereby excluding terminally differentiated effector memory CD45RA+ cells. V was trimmed by 7 bases and J by 4 bases, leaving 13 bases between them. CDR1 is MNHEY and CDR2 is SVGAGI in the germline V gene. The CDR3 length is 13 residues. Deep-level settings were used for running the assay. Original processing notes: Junction-only immunoSEQ sequences carried no quality scores, so filtering differed. Profiled with immunoSEQ multiplex PCR; TCRdb holds only in-frame clones, not every one. Clonal size and the V and J genes are those of that table, whereas D and trimming came from the DNA. This sample carries 2 million to 2.5 million clones, about 95% of them seen once, and the ten largest clones take around 1.1%. Regarding this clone: Its antigen is unidentified.

This TCR was recovered from a man aged 18 to 29 in good health. This sequence joins TRBV6-5 and TRBJ1-1; D call uncertain. Sequencing input: naive CD8+ T cells sorted from blood. The CDR3, as DNA: TGTGCCAGCACTTGGGGTATAGGCACTGAAGCTTTCTTT. It yields the protein CASTWGIGTEAFF.